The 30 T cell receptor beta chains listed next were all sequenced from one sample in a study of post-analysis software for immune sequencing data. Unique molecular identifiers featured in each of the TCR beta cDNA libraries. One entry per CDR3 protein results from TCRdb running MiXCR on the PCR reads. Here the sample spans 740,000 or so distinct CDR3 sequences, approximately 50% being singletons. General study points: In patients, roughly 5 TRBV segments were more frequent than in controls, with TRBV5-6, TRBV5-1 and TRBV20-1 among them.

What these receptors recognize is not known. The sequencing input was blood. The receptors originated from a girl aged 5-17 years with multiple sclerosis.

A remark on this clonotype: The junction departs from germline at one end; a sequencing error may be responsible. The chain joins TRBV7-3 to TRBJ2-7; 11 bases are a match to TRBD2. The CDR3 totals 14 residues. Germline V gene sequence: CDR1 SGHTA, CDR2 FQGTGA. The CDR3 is CASSETSGTYEQDF. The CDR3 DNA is TGTGCCAGCAGCGAGACTAGCGGGACCTACGAGCAGGACTTC.

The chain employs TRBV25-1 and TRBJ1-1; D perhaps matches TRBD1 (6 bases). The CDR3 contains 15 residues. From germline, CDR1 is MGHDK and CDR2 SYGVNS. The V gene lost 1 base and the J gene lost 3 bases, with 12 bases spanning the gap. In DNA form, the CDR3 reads TGTGCCAGCAGTGAATGGGGGGCGCAGCACACTGAAGCTTTCTTT. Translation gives CASSEWGAQHTEAFF.

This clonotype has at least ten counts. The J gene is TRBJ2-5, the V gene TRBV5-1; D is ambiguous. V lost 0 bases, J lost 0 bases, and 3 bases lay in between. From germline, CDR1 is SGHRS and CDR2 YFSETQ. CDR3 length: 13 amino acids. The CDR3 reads CASSLDYQETQYF. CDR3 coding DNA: TGCGCCAGCAGCTTGGACTACCAAGAGACCCAGTACTTC.

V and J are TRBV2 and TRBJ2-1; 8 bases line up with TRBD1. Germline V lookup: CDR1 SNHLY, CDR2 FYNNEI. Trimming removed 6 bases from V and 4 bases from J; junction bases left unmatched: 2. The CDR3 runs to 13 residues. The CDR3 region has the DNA TGTGCCAGCAGGGGGACAGGTTACAATGAGCAGTTCTTC. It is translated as CASRGTGYNEQFF.

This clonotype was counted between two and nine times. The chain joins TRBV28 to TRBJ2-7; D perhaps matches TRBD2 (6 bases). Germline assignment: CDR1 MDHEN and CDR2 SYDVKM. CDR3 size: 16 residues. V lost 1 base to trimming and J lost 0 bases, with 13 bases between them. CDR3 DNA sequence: TGTGCCAGCAGTTTATCTATGGGGCGGGGCTCCTACGAGCAGTACTTC. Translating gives CASSLSMGRGSYEQYF. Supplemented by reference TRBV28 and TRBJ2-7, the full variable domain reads DVKVTQSSRYLVKRTGEKVFLECVQDMDHENMFWYRQDPGLGLRLIYFSYDVKMKEKGDIPEGYSVSREKKERFSLILESASTNQTSMYLCASSLSMGRGSYEQYFGPGTRLTVT.

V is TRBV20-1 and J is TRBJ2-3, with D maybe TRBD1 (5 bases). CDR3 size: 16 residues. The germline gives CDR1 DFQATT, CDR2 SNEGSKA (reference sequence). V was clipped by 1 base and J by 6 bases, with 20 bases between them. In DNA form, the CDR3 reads TGCAGTGCTAGAGCCCACTCCCTTAGCAGGGCGGATACGCAGTATTTT. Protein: CSARAHSLSRADTQYF.

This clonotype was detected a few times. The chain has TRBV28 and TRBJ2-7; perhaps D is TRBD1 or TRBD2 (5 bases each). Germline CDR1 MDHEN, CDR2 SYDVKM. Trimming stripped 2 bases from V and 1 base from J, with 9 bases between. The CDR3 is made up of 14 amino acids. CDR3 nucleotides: TGTGCCAGCAGTTTAAGCAGGGAGTCCTACGAGCAGTACTTC. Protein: CASSLSRESYEQYF.

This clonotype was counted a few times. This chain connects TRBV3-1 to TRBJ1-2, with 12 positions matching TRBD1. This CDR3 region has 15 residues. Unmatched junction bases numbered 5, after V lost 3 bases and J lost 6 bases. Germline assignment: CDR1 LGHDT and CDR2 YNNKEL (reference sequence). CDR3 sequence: CASSHWDRGRDGYTF. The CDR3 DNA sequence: TGTGCCAGCAGCCACTGGGACAGGGGGCGTGATGGCTACACCTTC.

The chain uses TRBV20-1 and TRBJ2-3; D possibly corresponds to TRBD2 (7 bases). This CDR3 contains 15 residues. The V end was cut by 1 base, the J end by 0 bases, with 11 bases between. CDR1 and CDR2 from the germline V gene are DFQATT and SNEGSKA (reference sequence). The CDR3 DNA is TGCAGTGCTAGAGTTTCGGGGGGCAGCACAGATACGCAGTATTTT. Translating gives CSARVSGGSTDTQYF.

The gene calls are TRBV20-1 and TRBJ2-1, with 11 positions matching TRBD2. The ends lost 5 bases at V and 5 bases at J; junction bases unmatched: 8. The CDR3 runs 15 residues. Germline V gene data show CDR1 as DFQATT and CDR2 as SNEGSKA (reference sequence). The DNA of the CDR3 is TGCAGTGCTTTCTCACTAGCGGGAGAGGACAATGAGCAGTTCTTC. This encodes CSAFSLAGEDNEQFF.

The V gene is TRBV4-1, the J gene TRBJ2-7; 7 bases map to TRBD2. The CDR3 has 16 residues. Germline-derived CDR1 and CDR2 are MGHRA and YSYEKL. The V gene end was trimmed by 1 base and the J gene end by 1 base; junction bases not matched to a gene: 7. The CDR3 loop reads CASSQVRAGWSYEQYF. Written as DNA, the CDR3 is TGCGCCAGCAGCCAAGTGCGAGCGGGGTGGTCCTACGAGCAGTACTTC.

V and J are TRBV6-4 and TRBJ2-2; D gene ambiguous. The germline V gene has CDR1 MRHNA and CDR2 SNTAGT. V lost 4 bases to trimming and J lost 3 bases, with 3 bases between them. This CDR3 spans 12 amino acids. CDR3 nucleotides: TGTGCCAGCAGTGGGTACACCGGGGAGCTGTTTTTT. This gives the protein CASSGYTGELFF.

CDR3 residues: CASSRGYWEQYF. DNA for the CDR3: TGTGCCAGCAGCAGGGGATATTGGGAGCAATACTTC. The chain is built from TRBV7-9 and TRBJ2-5; D tentatively fits TRBD1 or TRBD2 (5 bases each). The germline gives CDR1 SEHNR, CDR2 FQNEAQ (reference sequence). V dropped 5 bases and J dropped 14 bases, with 18 bases sitting between them. The CDR3 is 12 residues long.

Written as DNA, the CDR3 is TGCAGCGGGTTAGTGGGCCCCACCGGGGAGCTGTTTTTT. This codes for CSGLVGPTGELFF. The gene calls are TRBV29-1 and TRBJ2-2; D ambiguous. V dropped 7 bases and J dropped 4 bases, with 13 bases sitting between them. Germline V CDR1 and CDR2: SQVTM, ANQGSEA. The CDR3 consists of 13 residues.

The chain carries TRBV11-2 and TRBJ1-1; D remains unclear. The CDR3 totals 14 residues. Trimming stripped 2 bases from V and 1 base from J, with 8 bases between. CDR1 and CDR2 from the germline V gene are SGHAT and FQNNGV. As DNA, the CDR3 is TGTGCCAGCAGCTTAAGCATGGGGAACACTGAAGCTTTCTTT. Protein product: CASSLSMGNTEAFF.

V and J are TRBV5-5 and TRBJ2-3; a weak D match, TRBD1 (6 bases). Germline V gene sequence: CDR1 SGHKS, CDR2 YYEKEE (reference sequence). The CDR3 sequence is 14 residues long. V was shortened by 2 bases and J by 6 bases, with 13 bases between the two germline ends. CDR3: CASSFLSQGDTQYF. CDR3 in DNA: TGTGCCAGCAGCTTTCTTTCACAGGGCGATACGCAGTATTTT. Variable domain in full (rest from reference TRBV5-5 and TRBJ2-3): DAGVTQSPTHLIKTRGQQVTLRCSPISGHKSVSWYQQVLGQGPQFIFQYYEKEERGRGNFPDRFSARQFPNYSSELNVNALLLGDSALYLCASSFLSQGDTQYFGPGTRLTVL.

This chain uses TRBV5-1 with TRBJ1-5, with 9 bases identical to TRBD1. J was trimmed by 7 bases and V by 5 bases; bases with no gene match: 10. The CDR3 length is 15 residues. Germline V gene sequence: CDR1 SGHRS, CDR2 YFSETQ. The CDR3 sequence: CASRPGQGSEQPQHF. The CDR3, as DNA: TGCGCCAGCAGACCGGGACAGGGAAGTGAACAGCCCCAGCATTTT.

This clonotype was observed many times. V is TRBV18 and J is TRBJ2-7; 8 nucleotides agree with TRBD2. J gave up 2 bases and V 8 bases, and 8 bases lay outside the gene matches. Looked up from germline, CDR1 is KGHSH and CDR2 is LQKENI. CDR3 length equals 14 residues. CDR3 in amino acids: CASSPAGGTYEQYF. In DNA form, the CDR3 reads TGTGCCAGCAGCCCCGCGGGGGGTACCTACGAGCAGTACTTC.

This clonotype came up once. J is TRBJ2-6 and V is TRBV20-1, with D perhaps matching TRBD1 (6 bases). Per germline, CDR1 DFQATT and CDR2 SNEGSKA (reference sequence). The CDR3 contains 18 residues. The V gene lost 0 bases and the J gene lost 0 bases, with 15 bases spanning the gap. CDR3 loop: CSARDGGRGPSGANVLTF. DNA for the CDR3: TGCAGTGCTAGAGATGGGGGCAGGGGACCCTCTGGGGCCAACGTCCTGACTTTC.

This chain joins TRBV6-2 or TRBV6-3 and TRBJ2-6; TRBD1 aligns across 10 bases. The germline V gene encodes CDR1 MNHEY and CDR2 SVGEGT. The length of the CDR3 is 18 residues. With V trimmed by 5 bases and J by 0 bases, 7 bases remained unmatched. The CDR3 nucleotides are TGTGCCAGCAGTCGGACAGGGGGGAGCCTCTCTGGGGCCAACGTCCTGACTTTC. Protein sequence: CASSRTGGSLSGANVLTF.

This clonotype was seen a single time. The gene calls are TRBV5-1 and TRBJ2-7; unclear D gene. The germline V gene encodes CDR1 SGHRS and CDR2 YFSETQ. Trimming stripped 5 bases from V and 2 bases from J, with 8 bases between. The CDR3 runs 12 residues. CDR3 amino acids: CASSDETYEQYF. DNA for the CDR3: TGCGCCAGCAGTGACGAAACCTACGAGCAGTACTTC.

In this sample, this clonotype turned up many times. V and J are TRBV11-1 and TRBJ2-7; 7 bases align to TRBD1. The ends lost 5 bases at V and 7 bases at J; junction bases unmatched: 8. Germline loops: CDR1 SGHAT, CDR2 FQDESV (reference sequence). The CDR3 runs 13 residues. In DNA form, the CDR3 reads TGTGCCAGCAGCCTGAGGACAGGCGGTGAGCAGTACTTC. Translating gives CASSLRTGGEQYF.

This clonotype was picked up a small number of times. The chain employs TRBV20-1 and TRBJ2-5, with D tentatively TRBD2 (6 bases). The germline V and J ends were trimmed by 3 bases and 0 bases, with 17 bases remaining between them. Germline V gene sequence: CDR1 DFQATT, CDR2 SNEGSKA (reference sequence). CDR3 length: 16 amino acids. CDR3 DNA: TGCAGTGCTAGCAGAGTGGCGGGGCCTTACCAAGAGACCCAGTACTTC. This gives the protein CSASRVAGPYQETQYF.

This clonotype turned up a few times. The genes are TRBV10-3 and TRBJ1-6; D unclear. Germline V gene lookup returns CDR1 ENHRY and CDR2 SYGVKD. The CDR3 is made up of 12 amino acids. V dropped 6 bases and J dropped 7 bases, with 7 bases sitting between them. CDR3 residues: CAIRALNSPLHF. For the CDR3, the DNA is TGTGCCATCAGGGCCCTGAATTCACCCCTCCACTTT.

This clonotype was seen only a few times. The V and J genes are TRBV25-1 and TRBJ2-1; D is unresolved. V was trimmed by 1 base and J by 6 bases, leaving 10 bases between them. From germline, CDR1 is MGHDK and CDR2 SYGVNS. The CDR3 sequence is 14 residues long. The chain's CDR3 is CASSESIVANEQFF. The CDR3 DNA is TGTGCCAGCAGTGAATCGATAGTTGCCAATGAGCAGTTCTTC. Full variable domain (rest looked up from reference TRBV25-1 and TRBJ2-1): EADIYQTPRYLVIGTGKKITLECSQTMGHDKMYWYQQDPGMELHLIHYSYGVNSTEKGDLSSESTVSRIRTEHFPLTLESARPSHTSQYLCASSESIVANEQFFGPGTRLTVL.

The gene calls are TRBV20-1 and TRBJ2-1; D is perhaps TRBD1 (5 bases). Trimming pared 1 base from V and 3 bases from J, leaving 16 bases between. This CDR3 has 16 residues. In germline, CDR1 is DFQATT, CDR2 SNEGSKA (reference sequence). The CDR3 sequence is CSARVEAGKFYNEQFF. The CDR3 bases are TGCAGTGCTAGAGTCGAAGCAGGGAAGTTCTACAATGAGCAGTTCTTC.

CDR3 amino acids: CASTLEGVYEQFF. The CDR3 nucleotides read TGTGCCAGCACCCTAGAGGGGGTCTATGAGCAGTTCTTC. V usage is TRBV7-9 and J usage is TRBJ2-1, with D tentatively TRBD1 (6 bases). Germline V CDR1 and CDR2: SEHNR, FQNEAQ (reference sequence). V was trimmed by 7 bases and J by 8 bases, leaving 15 bases between them. CDR3 size: 13 residues.

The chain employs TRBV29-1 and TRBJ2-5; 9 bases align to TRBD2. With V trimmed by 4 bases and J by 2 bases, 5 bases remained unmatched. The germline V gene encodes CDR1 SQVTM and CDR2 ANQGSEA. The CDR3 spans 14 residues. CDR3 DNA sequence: TGCAGCGTTGCGGCTAGCGGGATACAAGAGACCCAGTACTTC. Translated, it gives CSVAASGIQETQYF.

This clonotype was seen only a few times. Here the CDR3 DNA reads TGTGCCAGCAGGGTCAGGGTATATGGTTATAATTCACCCCTCCACTTT. It yields the protein CASRVRVYGYNSPLHF. The chain couples TRBV6-5 to TRBJ1-6, with D possibly being TRBD1 (5 bases). Germline V gene sequence: CDR1 MNHEY, CDR2 SVGAGI. The CDR3 extends over 16 amino acids. Trimming left V 6 bases short and J 4 bases short, with 16 bases between.

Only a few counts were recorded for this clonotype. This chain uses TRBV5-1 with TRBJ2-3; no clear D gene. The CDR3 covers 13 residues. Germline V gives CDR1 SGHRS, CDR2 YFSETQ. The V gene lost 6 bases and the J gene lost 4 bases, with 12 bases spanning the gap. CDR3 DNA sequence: TGCGCCAGCAACGGGCAGGATTCAGATACGCAGTATTTT. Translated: CASNGQDSDTQYF.